The rows below give T cell receptor beta chains drawn from one sample of a study of tumor and adjacent non-tumor tissue in lung cancer. One entry per CDR3 protein results from TCRdb running MiXCR on the multiplex PCR reads. The table shows roughly 75,000 distinct CDR3 sequences, with about two thirds occurring only once. The sample was distant non-tumor lung tissue. These receptors were collected from a woman aged 45-65 years with non-small cell lung cancer. The conserved cysteine and the conserved F or W are not part of the CDR3 here. The order of the fields is V gene, D gene, CDR3 protein. A D gene is named only where the DNA matches it firmly.

>TRBV5-4|TRBD2
ASSSGLAGVFNEQY
>TRBV6-2/TRBV6-3|-
ACSISGGFYNEQF
>TRBV28|-
ANRRRGRLVTEAF
>TRBV18|TRBD1
ASSPTTGKSGNTIY
>TRBV29-1|-
SVVVNSVRVVEIQY
>TRBV6-1|TRBD1
ASSERTGGIYEQY
>TRBV6-6|-
ASRTRGNERF
>TRBV11-1|TRBD1
AGSRTGGNGYT
>TRBV20-1|TRBD2
SPRDLLRTSGTDSGANVLT
>TRBV11-1|-
AGSLLERAALR
>TRBV20-1|-
SAPSYSSNERF
>TRBV4-1|-
ASSQGGREGKRETQY
>TRBV5-1|-
ASSLTGSGELF
>TRBV29-1|-
SVEDPHRDDYNEQF
>TRBV11-1|TRBD1
VSSLRDRDEYEQY
>TRBV29-1|-
SIGEQGTNQPQH
>TRBV13|TRBD1
ASSFGQGGDGYT
>TRBV4-1|-
ASSQDQYRMNTEAI
>TRBV6-2/TRBV6-3|TRBD2
ASSYRLAGAPSGANVLT
>TRBV20-1|-
SAMRGDTQY
>TRBV19|-
ASSKGTSGANVLT
>TRBV10-3|TRBD1
AITEGRGHVYEQY
>TRBV5-1|-
ARSLGADDTQY
>TRBV11-2|-
ASCLPHRVSNTGELF
>TRBV6-1|-
ASSRNKTDTQY
>TRBV11-3|-
ASSTRGTDTCY
>TRBV20-1|TRBD1
SARSLQGAEQF
>TRBV20-1|-
SAQYQVVQETQY